This is a list of T cell receptor beta chains from one sample in a study of radiation and T cells in renal cell carcinoma. Clones were read by immunoSEQ multiplex PCR, and TCRdb kept only the in-frame ones, dropping some. The data contain more than 150,000 clones, roughly 90% of them singletons. Specimen: blood, collected from a patient whose treatment included radiotherapy and nephrectomy. Receptor source: a woman aged 50 to 65 with renal cell carcinoma. The CDR3 runs from the conserved cysteine through the conserved F or W. D genes are given only for firm matches. Clone size, where shown, is once, few, many, or a class for clones that have expanded.

clone_size,d_call,v_call,j_call,cdr3_aa,cdr3_nt
-,-,TRBV9,TRBJ2-3,CASSVTGSTDTQYF,TGTGCCAGCAGCGTTACAGGGAGCACAGATACGCAGTATTTT
-,TRBD1,TRBV5-5,TRBJ2-5,CASSTGQAQETQYF,TGTGCCAGCAGCACGGGACAGGCACAAGAGACCCAGTACTTC
-,TRBD2,TRBV11-2,TRBJ2-1,CASSSAGGLNEQFF,TGTGCCAGCAGTTCAGCGGGGGGGCTGAATGAGCAGTTCTTC
-,-,TRBV11-2,TRBJ1-5,CASSSAGGHQPQHF,TGTGCCAGCAGCAGCGCGGGGGGACATCAGCCCCAGCATTTT
-,-,TRBV9,TRBJ1-2,CASSPPGTPVGYGYTF,TGTGCCAGCAGCCCCCCCGGGACCCCGGTAGGGTATGGCTACACCTTC
once,-,TRBV11-2,TRBJ1-1,CASSLEGRVNTEAFF,TGTGCCAGCAGCTTAGAGGGCAGGGTGAACACTGAAGCTTTCTTT
-,TRBD1,TRBV27,TRBJ1-6,CASADREKSSPLHF,TGTGCCAGCGCTGACAGGGAGAAAAGTTCACCCCTCCACTTT
once,TRBD1,TRBV5-8,TRBJ1-4,CASSEGQSKGEKLFF,TGTGCCAGCAGCGAGGGACAGTCGAAAGGAGAAAAACTGTTTTTT
-,-,TRBV28,TRBJ1-2,CASSLFDNAGGYTF,TGTGCCAGCAGTTTATTTGATAACGCAGGGGGCTACACCTTC
once,-,TRBV10-3,TRBJ1-2,CAISEEGGYGYTF,TGTGCCATCAGTGAAGAGGGGGGGTATGGCTACACCTTC
-,TRBD2,TRBV7-6,TRBJ2-3,CASSSRTSLTDTQYF,TGTGCCAGCAGCTCTCGGACTAGCCTCACAGATACGCAGTATTTT
-,TRBD1,TRBV7-8,TRBJ1-1,CASSFGQGNTEAFF,TGTGCCAGCAGCTTCGGACAGGGGAACACTGAAGCTTTCTTT
-,-,TRBV7-8,TRBJ1-6,CASSLDREGSPLHF,TGTGCCAGCAGCTTAGACAGGGAGGGCTCACCCCTCCACTTT
-,TRBD2,TRBV4-1,TRBJ2-1,CASGTGLAGGQNNEQFF,TGCGCCAGCGGGACGGGACTAGCGGGGGGCCAGAACAATGAGCAGTTCTTC
-,TRBD2,TRBV5-1,TRBJ2-2,CASSVGLAGGPNTGELFF,TGCGCCAGCAGCGTGGGACTAGCGGGGGGTCCGAACACCGGGGAGCTGTTTTTT
-,-,TRBV6-5,TRBJ2-6,CASSPGHSGANVLTF,TGTGCCAGCAGCCCCGGACATTCTGGGGCCAACGTCCTGACTTTC
-,-,TRBV2,TRBJ1-5,CASSVRQGTRQPQHF,TGTGCCAGCAGTGTGAGGCAGGGGACGCGCCAGCCCCAGCATTTT